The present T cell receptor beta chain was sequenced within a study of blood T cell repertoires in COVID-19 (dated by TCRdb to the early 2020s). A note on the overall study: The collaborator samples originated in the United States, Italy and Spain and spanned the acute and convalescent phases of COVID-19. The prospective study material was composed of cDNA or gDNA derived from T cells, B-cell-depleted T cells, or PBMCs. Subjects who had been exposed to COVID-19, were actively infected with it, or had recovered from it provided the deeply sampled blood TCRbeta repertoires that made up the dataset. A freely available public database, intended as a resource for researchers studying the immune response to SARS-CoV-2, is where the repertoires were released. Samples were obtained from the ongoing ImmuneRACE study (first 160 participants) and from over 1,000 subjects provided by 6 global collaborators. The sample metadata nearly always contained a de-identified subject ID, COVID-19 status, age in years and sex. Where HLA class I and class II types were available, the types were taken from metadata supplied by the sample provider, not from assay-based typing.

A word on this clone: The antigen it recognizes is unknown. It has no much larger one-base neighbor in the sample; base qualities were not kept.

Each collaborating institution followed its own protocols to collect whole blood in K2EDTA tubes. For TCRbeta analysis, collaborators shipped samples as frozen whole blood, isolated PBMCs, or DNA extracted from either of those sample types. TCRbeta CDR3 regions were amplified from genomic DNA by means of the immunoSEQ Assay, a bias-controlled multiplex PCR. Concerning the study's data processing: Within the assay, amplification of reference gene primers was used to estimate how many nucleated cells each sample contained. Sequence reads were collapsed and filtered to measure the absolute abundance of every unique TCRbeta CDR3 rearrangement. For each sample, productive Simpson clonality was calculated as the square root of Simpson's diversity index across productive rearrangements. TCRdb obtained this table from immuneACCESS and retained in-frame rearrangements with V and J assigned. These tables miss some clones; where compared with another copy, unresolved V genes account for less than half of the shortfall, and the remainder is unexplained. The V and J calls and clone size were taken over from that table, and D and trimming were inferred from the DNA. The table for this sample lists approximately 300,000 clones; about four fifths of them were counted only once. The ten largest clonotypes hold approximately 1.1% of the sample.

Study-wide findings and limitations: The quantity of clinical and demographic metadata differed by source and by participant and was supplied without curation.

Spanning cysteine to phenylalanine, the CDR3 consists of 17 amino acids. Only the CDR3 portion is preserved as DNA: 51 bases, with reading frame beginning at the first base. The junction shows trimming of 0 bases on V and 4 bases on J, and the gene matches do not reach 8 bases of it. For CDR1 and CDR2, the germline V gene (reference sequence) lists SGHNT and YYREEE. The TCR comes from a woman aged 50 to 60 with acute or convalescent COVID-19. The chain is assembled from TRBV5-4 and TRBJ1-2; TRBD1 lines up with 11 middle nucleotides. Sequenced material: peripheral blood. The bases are TGTGCCAGCAGCTTGGGTGGACAGGGGGCAATCTCCTATGGCTACACCTTC. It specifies CASSLGGQGAISYGYTF.